A single sample is the source of the 11 T cell receptor beta chains below, sequenced in a study of blood T cell repertoires in COVID-19. Profiled with immunoSEQ multiplex PCR; TCRdb holds only in-frame clones, not every one. Seen here are about 210,000 clones, approximately 86% observed once, and the top ten hold roughly 1.5%. Material: peripheral blood. These receptors all come from a man aged 18 to 30 with active or convalescent COVID-19.

The J gene is TRBJ1-1, the V gene TRBV19; D might be TRBD1 (5 bases). V was pared by 3 bases and J by 0 bases, with 8 bases between. Germline V gene lookup returns CDR1 LNHDA and CDR2 SQIVND (reference sequence). The CDR3 spans 14 residues. CDR3 in amino acids: CASSMGHLNTEAFF. CDR3 DNA sequence: TGTGCCAGTAGTATGGGGCACCTGAACACTGAAGCTTTCTTT.

A note on this clone: Other DNA variants within this sample encode the same CDR3. The chain recombines TRBV9 with TRBJ2-1; tentatively, D is TRBD2 (6 bases). The CDR3 is made up of 15 amino acids. Germline assignment: CDR1 SGDLS and CDR2 YYNGEE. Trimming cost V 0 bases and J 0 bases, with 7 bases left between them. The CDR3 region is CASSVAGGSYNEQFF. The CDR3 DNA reads as TGTGCCAGCAGCGTAGCCGGGGGCTCCTACAATGAGCAGTTCTTC.

V usage is TRBV5-8 and J usage is TRBJ2-1; tentative D call: TRBD2 (5 bases). CDR1 and CDR2 from the germline V gene are SGHTS and YDEGEE. The CDR3 has 14 residues. Trimming took off 1 base at V and 15 bases at J, with 20 bases between the two ends. CDR3 sequence reads: CASSLTGPGQRAFF. The CDR3 DNA reads as TGTGCCAGCAGCTTGACCGGTCCCGGTCAGAGGGCGTTCTTC.

The V call is TRBV7-2, the J call TRBJ2-3, with D possibly matching TRBD1 (6 bases). Per the germline V gene, CDR1 is SGHTA and CDR2 is FQGNSA. The CDR3 covers 14 residues. V dropped 5 bases and J dropped 2 bases, with 11 bases sitting between them. In DNA form, the CDR3 reads TGTGCCAGCAGCCCGGGACACCACACAGATACGCAGTATTTT. Translated, it gives CASSPGHHTDTQYF.

The chain links TRBV28 to TRBJ2-3; tentative D call: TRBD2 (5 bases). The germline V and J ends were trimmed by 6 bases and 5 bases, with 18 bases remaining between them. The germline gives CDR1 MDHEN, CDR2 SYDVKM. There are 15 residues in the CDR3. The CDR3 here is CASSPSREREDTQYF. CDR3 bases: TGTGCCAGCAGCCCTTCTAGGGAGAGGGAAGATACGCAGTATTTT.

This chain uses TRBV15 with TRBJ1-2; possibly TRBD1 for D (6 bases). V lost 3 bases, J lost 9 bases, and 11 bases lay in between. The CDR3 spans 12 residues. Germline V gene sequence: CDR1 LNHNV, CDR2 YYDKDF (reference sequence). CDR3: CATSRNRESYTF. The CDR3 DNA follows: TGTGCCACCAGCAGGAACAGGGAAAGCTACACCTTC.

The CDR3 here is CASSWDRGNSPLHF. The DNA of the CDR3 is TGTGCCAGCAGCTGGGACAGGGGTAATTCACCCCTCCACTTT. The V call is TRBV5-4, the J call TRBJ1-6, with 10 nucleotides matching TRBD1. Germline V gene lookup returns CDR1 SGHNT and CDR2 YYREEE (reference sequence). The V and J ends lost 3 bases and 6 bases, in that order; junction bases with no gene match: 0. This CDR3 spans 14 amino acids.

CDR3 residues: CASSQDSNQPQHF. The DNA of the CDR3 is TGTGCCAGCAGCCAGGATAGCAATCAGCCCCAGCATTTT. The chain links TRBV6-6 to TRBJ1-5, with D uncertain. The V end was cut by 6 bases, the J end by 0 bases, with 6 bases between. Germline-derived CDR1 and CDR2 are MNHNY and SVGAGI (reference sequence). The CDR3 covers 13 residues.

This clone was counted once. The chain couples TRBV18 to TRBJ2-7; TRBD1 agrees at 7 bases. The CDR3 spans 15 residues. Germline trimming cut 1 base from V and 6 bases from J; bases unmatched to any gene: 9. Germline assignment: CDR1 KGHSH and CDR2 LQKENI. The DNA of the CDR3 is TGTGCCAGCTCACCACAGACAGGGAAGATGGCCGAGCAGTACTTC. Protein sequence: CASSPQTGKMAEQYF.

The chain recombines TRBV7-2 with TRBJ1-2, with D maybe TRBD1 (5 bases). The V gene lost 5 bases and the J gene lost 3 bases, with 19 bases spanning the gap. In germline, CDR1 is SGHTA, CDR2 FQGNSA. CDR3 size: 16 residues. The CDR3 DNA sequence: TGTGCCAGCAGCCTACAACCCCAGGGATTCGACTATGGCTACACCTTC. Its protein product is CASSLQPQGFDYGYTF.

The CDR3 is CASSRRTSGVGEQYF. The CDR3 region has the DNA TGTGCCAGCAGCCGCCGGACTAGCGGGGTAGGTGAGCAGTACTTC. The chain uses TRBV14 and TRBJ2-7; 12 nucleotides align to TRBD2. The CDR3 contains 15 residues. The V gene end was trimmed by 4 bases and the J gene end by 7 bases; junction bases not matched to a gene: 8. Per germline, CDR1 SGHDN and CDR2 FVKESK.